This T cell receptor beta chain came from a study of blood T cell repertoires in COVID-19. Study information: Collection of acute and convalescent COVID-19 samples took place in the United States, Italy and Spain. T cells, B-cell-depleted T cells, or PBMCs supplied cDNA or gDNA.

The protocol was immunoSEQ multiplex PCR, while the TCRdb copy is restricted to in-frame clones and leaves out a portion. The data show some 350,000 clones, with 90% seen just once and 6.5% held by the top ten. The ends were cut back, 2 bases at V and 1 base at J, with 9 bases in the middle. The CDR3 sequence is 14 residues long. Germline V lookup: CDR1 SGDLS, CDR2 YYNGEE. The chain couples TRBV9 to TRBJ1-1; D unclear. The receptor was derived from a man younger than 35 with active or convalescent COVID-19. Sequencing was performed on peripheral blood. The DNA for the CDR3 is TGTGCCAGCAGCGTCCGAGGTCGGAACACTGAAGCTTTCTTT. This translates into CASSVRGRNTEAFF.